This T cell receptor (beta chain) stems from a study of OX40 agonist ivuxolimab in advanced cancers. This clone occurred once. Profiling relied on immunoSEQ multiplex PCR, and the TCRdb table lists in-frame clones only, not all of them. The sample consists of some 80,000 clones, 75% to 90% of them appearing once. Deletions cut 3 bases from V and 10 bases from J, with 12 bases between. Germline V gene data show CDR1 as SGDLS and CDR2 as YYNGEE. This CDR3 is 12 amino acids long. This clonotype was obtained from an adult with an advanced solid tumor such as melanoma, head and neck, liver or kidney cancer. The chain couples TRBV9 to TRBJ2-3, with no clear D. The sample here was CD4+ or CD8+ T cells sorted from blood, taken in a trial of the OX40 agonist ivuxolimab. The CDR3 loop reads CASSASQGPQYF. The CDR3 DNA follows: TGTGCCAGCAGCGCTTCGCAAGGTCCGCAGTATTTT.